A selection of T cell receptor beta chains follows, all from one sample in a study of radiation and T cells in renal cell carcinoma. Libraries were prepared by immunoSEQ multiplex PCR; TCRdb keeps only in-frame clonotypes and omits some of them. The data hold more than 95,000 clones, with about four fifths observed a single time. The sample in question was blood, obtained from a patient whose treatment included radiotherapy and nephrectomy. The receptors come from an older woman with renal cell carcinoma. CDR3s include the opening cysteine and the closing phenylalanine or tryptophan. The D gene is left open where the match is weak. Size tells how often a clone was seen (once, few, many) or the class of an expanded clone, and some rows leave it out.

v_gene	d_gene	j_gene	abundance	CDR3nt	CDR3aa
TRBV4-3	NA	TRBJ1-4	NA	TGCGCCAGCAGCCAAGAATCGCGGGGGCGCGCTAATGAAAAACTGTTTTTT	CASSQESRGRANEKLFF
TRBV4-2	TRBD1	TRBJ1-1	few	TGTGCCAGCAGCCAACCCTATCAGGGGGACACTGAAGCTTTCTTT	CASSQPYQGDTEAFF
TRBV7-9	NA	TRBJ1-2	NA	TGTGCCAGCAGGGGGGGGGATCCCAGGGATTTTTTCGATGGCTACACCTTC	CASRGGDPRDFFDGYTF
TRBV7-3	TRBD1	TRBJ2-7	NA	TGTGCCAGCAGCGCGACAGGGGGCTCCTACGAGCAGTACTTC	CASSATGGSYEQYF
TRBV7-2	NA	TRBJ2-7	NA	TGTGCCAGCAGCTTAACAGAACGTACGAAGCAGTACTTC	CASSLTERTKQYF
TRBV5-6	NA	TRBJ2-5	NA	TGTGCCAGCAGCTTGTTTTTCCGGCCGGCAGAGACCCAGTACTTC	CASSLFFRPAETQYF
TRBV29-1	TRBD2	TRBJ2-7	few	TGCAGCGTTGATGGCGGGACTAGCGGGAGCTACGAGCAGTACTTC	CSVDGGTSGSYEQYF
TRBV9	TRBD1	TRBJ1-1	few	TGTGCCAGCAGCGTACGGGGACAGGGGGACACTGAAGCTTTCTTT	CASSVRGQGDTEAFF
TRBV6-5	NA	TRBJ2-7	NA	TGTGCCAGCAGTTACTCGGGGGGCCAGCCCTACGAGCAGTACTTC	CASSYSGGQPYEQYF
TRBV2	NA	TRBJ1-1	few	TGTGCCAGCAGTGAGCTACGGGTCGAAGCTTTCTTT	CASSELRVEAFF
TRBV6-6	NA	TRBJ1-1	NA	TGTGCCACCCGAGGGACGGAAAACACTGAAGCTTTCTTT	CATRGTENTEAFF
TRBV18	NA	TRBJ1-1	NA	TGTGCCAGCTCAGCACAGGAGATGAACACTGAAGCTTTCTTT	CASSAQEMNTEAFF
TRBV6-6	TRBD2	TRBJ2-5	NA	TGTGCCAGCAGTTTAAGTGGCGGGAGTGGGGAGACCCAGTACTTC	CASSLSGGSGETQYF
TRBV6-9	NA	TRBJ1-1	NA	TGTGCCAGCAGTTCGTCAGGGCATAACACTGAAGCTTTCTTT	CASSSSGHNTEAFF
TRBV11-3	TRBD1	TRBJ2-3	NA	TGTGCCAGCAGCTTAGTCTCAGGGGGCGTGAATACGCAGTATTTT	CASSLVSGGVNTQYF
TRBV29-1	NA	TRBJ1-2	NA	TGCAGCGTTGAAGATCAGGCAGGGAACTATGGCTACACCTTC	CSVEDQAGNYGYTF